This T cell receptor beta chain was sequenced during a study of blood T cell repertoires in COVID-19. As for the study in general: There were acute and convalescent COVID-19 samples, and they came from the United States, Italy and Spain.

This CDR3 contains 14 residues. Trimming took 4 bases from V and 7 from J; bases not matched to a gene: 7. Germline CDR1 LGHDT, CDR2 YNNKEL (reference sequence). The table came from immunoSEQ multiplex PCR; TCRdb's copy has only in-frame clones and leaves some out. The table includes 150,000 to 200,000 clones, about 91% detected once. The sample consisted of PBMCs or T cells enriched from blood (not recorded which). J is TRBJ2-1 and V is TRBV3-1 (or the pseudogene TRBV3-2); the match to TRBD1 covers 7 bases. The clonotype was recovered from a woman aged 18 to 35 who had recovered from COVID-19. The CDR3: CASSRGQPSNEQFF. The CDR3 DNA reads TGTGCCAGCAGCCGGGGACAGCCTTCGAATGAGCAGTTCTTC.